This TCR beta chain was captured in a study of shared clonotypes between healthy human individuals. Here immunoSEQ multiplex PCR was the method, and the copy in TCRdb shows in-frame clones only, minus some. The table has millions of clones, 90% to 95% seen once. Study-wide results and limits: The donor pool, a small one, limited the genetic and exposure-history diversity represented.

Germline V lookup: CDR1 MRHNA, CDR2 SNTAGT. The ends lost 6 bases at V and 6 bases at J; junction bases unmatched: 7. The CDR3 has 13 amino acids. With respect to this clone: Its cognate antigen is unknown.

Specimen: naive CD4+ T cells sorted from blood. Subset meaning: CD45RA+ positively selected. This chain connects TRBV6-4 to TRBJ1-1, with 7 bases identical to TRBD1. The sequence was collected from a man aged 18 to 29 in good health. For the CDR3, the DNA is TGTGCCAGCAGCGGGGGGACAGAAGCTGAAGCTTTCTTT. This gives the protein CASSGGTEAEAFF.